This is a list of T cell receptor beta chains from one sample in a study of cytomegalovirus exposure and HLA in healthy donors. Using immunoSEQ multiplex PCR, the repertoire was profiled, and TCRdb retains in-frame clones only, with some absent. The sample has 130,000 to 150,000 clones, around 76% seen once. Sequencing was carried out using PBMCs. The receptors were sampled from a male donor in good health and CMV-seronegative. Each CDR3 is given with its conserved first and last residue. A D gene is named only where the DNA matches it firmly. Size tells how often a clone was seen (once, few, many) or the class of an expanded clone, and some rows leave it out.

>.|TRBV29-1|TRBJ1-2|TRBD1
TGCAGCGCCCGGACAGGGGGGAGCTATGGCTACACCTTC
CSARTGGSYGYTF
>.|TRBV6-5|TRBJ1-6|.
TGTGCCAGCAGTTTCAAACCCGGGGGGGATTCACCCCTCCACTTT
CASSFKPGGDSPLHF
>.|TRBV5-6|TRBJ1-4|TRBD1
TGTGCCAGCAGCGATCTTCTGCAGGGGGATGAAAAACTGTTTTTT
CASSDLLQGDEKLFF
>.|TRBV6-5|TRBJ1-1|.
TGTGCCAGCAGTTGGAGAAGGGGGAACACTGAAGCTTTCTTT
CASSWRRGNTEAFF
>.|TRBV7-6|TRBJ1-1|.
TGTGCCAGCAGAAACGGAGTTTTCTTT
CASRNGVFF
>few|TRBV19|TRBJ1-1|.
TGTGCCAGTAGTCGACAGGAGAACACTGAAGCTTTCTTT
CASSRQENTEAFF
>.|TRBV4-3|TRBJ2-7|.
TGCGCCAGCAGCCAGGCTCAGGGATCCAGCTCCTACGAGCAGTACTTC
CASSQAQGSSSYEQYF
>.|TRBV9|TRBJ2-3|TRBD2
TGTGCCAGCAGGGCGGGAGGGCCCCCAGATACGCAGTATTTT
CASRAGGPPDTQYF
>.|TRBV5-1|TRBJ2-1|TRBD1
TGCGCCAGTAGACAGGGGGCAACTACTACAAATGAGCAGTTCTTC
CASRQGATTTNEQFF
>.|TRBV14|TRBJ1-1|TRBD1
TGTGCCAGCAGAAACAGGGGGGATCGGGGCACTGAAGCTTTCTTT
CASRNRGDRGTEAFF
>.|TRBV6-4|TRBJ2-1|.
TGTGCCAGCAGTGACTCCTCCTACGGGGAGCTGAGGAATGAGCAGTTCTTC
CASSDSSYGELRNEQFF
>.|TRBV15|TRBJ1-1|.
TGTGCCACCAGCTCGCGATCCCTAGCCGCTGAAGCTTTCTTT
CATSSRSLAAEAFF
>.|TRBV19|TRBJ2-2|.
TGTGCCAGTATCCGCGCAGGTACCGGGGAGCTGTTTTTT
CASIRAGTGELFF
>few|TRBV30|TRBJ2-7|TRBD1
TGTGCCTTGATGGGACAGGTAACCTACGAGCAGTACTTC
CALMGQVTYEQYF
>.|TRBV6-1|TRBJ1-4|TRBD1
TGTGCCAGCAGACCATGGACAGGGGGCGGTGAAAAACTGTTTTTT
CASRPWTGGGEKLFF
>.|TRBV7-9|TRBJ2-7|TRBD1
TGTGCCAGCAGCTTAGCATCGGGACAGGGGGTCTACGAGCAGTACTTC
CASSLASGQGVYEQYF
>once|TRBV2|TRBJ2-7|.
TGTGCCAGCCTAGGTCCCGGGAGCGAGCAGTACTTC
CASLGPGSEQYF
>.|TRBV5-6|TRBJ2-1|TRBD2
TGTGCCAGCAGCTTGAAATACGGACTAGCGGATTACAATGAGCAGTTCTTC
CASSLKYGLADYNEQFF
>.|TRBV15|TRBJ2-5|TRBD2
TGTGCCACCAGCAGAGATACTAGCGGGGGCCTCTACTTC
CATSRDTSGGLYF
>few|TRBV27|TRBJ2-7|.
TGTGCCAGCAGTTCAAGTCCGGAGGAAAGCTCCTACGAGCAGTACTTC
CASSSSPEESSYEQYF
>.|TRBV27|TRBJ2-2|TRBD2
TGTGCCAGCAGTCTAAGACTAGCAGGGGAGCTGTTTTTT
CASSLRLAGELFF
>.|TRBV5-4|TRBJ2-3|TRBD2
TGTGCCAGCAGCTCCCGACTAGCGGGAGTGACAGATACGCAGTATTTT
CASSSRLAGVTDTQYF
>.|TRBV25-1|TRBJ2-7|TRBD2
TGTGCCAGCAGTGAGGGAGGGGACCCCTACGAGCAGTACTTC
CASSEGGDPYEQYF
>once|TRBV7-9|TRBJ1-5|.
TGTGCCAGCAGCTTTCACGGGGATTATCAGCCCCAGCATTTT
CASSFHGDYQPQHF
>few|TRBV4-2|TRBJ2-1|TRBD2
TGTGCCAGCAGCCAAAGGGGAGCGGGAGGCCTGCTCCATGAGCAGTTCTTC
CASSQRGAGGLLHEQFF
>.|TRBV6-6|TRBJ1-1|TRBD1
TGTGCCAGCACGAAGGAGGCCGGGACAGGGGGCACTGAAGCTTTCTTT
CASTKEAGTGGTEAFF
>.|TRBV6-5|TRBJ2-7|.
TGTGCCAGCAGTTACGCCGGGTCCTACGAGCAGTACTTC
CASSYAGSYEQYF
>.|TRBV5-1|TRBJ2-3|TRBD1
TGCGCCAGCAGCTCGGACAGGGTCAACACAGATACGCAGTATTTT
CASSSDRVNTDTQYF
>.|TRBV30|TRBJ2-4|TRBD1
TGTGCCTGGGAAAGGACAGGGTTGGGGTACATTCAGTACTTC
CAWERTGLGYIQYF
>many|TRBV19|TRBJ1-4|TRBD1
TGTGCGACCGGGACAGGCAATGAAAAACTGTTTTTT
CATGTGNEKLFF
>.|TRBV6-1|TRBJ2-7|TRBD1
TGTGCCAGCCAGGGGACAGGGTGGGGCGAGCAGTACTTC
CASQGTGWGEQYF
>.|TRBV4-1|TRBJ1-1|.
TGCGCCAGCAACCCGGGGAACACTGAAGCTTTCTTT
CASNPGNTEAFF
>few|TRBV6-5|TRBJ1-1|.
TGTGCCACCAGGGAGACGAACACTGAAGCTTTCTTT
CATRETNTEAFF
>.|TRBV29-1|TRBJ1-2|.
TGCAGCGTAGCCGGGACAACAAACTATGGCTACACCTTC
CSVAGTTNYGYTF
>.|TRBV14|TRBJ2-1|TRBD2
TGTGCCAGCAGCCAAGTGGGCGGCGGGAGGGCCAATGAGCAGTTCTTC
CASSQVGGGRANEQFF
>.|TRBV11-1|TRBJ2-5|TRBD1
TGTGCCAGCAACAGAGACAGGGGGCGACGAGAGACCCAGTACTTC
CASNRDRGRRETQYF
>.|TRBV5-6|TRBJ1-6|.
TGTGCCAGCAGAGCGGGCCCTCTCGGATCCTATAATTCACCCCTCCACTTT
CASRAGPLGSYNSPLHF
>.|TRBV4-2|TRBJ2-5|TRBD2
TGTGCCAGCAGCCAAGATGCTAGCGGGGGGGTTGAGACCCAGTACTTC
CASSQDASGGVETQYF
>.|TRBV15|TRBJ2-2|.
TGTGCCACCAGCAGTAATGGGGACATCACCGGGGAGCTGTTTTTT
CATSSNGDITGELFF
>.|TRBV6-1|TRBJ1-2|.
TGTGCCATTTTAGGACAGAACTATGGCTACACCTTC
CAILGQNYGYTF
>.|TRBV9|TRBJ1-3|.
TGTGCCAGCAGCGTTTCTTCTCAGGTCACCTCTGGAAACACCATATATTTT
CASSVSSQVTSGNTIYF
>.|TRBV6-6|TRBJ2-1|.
TGTGCCAGCAGCCGCCTTGGAGAGACCTACAATGAGCAGTTCTTC
CASSRLGETYNEQFF
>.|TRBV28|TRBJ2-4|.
TGTGCCAGCGACTCTAGCGCAAACATTCAGTACTTC
CASDSSANIQYF
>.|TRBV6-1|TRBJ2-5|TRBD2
TGTGCCAGCAGTGAAGCAGTTAGCGGGAGACAAGAGACCCAGTACTTC
CASSEAVSGRQETQYF
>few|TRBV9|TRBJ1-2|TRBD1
TGTGCCAGCAGTTCAGCTGCGACAGGGGGAGATGGCTACACCTTC
CASSSAATGGDGYTF
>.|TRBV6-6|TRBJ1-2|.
TGTGCCAGCAGTCCTCAGGAAGGCTACACCTTC
CASSPQEGYTF
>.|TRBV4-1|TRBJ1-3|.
TGCGCCAGCAGCCACTTAAATACAGGGTCCGGAAACACCATATATTTT
CASSHLNTGSGNTIYF
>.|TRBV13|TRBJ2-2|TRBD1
TGTGCCAGCAGCCACACAGGGGGCTTCACCGGGGAGCTGTTTTTT
CASSHTGGFTGELFF
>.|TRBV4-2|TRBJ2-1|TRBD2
TGTGCCAGCAGCCAAGTCGGGACTAGCGGATTCAATGAGCAGTTCTTC
CASSQVGTSGFNEQFF
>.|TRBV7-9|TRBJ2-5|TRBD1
TGTGCCAGCAGACCGACAGGGGTCGAGACCCAGTACTTC
CASRPTGVETQYF
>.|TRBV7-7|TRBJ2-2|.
TGTGCTAGCAGCTTATTCACGGGAGTGGCCGGGGAGCTGTTTTTT
CASSLFTGVAGELFF
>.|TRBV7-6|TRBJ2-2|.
TGTGCCAGCAGCCGCTTAACAGGGAAGAACACCGGGGAGCTGTTTTTT
CASSRLTGKNTGELFF
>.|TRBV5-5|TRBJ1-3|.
TGTGCCAGCAGCTTGGGGGGAGAAGGAAACACCATATATTTT
CASSLGGEGNTIYF
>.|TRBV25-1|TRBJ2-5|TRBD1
TGTGCCAGCAGTGAGCCGACAGGGGTCGGAGAGACCCAGTACTTC
CASSEPTGVGETQYF
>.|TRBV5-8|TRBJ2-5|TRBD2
TGTGCCAGCAGCTTGGGGACTAGCGGGGAAGAGACCCAGTACTTC
CASSLGTSGEETQYF
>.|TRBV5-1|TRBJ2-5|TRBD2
TGCGCCAGCAGCTGGGGACTAGCGGGACAAGAGACCCAGTACTTC
CASSWGLAGQETQYF
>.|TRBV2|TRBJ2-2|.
TGTGCCAGCACAAGCGGGCCGAACACCGGGGAGCTGTTTTTT
CASTSGPNTGELFF